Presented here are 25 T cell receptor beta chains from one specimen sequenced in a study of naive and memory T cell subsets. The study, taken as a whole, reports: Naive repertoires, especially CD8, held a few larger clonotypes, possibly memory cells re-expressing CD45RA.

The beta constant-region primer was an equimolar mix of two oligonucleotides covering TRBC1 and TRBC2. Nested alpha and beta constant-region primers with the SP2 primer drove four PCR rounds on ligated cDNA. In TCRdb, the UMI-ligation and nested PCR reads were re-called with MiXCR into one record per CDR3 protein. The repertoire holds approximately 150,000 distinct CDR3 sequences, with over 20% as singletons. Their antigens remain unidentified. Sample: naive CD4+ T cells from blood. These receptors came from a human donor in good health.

CDR3 coding DNA: TGTGCCAGCAGCCCCGACAGGGGGTCCTACAATGAGCAGTTCTTC. Amino acids: CASSPDRGSYNEQFF. The chain joins TRBV6-2 or TRBV6-3 to TRBJ2-1; 9 bases fit TRBD1. Trimming removed 6 bases from V and 1 base from J; junction bases left unmatched: 4. The length of the CDR3 is 15 residues. Looked up from germline, CDR1 is MNHEY and CDR2 is SVGEGT.

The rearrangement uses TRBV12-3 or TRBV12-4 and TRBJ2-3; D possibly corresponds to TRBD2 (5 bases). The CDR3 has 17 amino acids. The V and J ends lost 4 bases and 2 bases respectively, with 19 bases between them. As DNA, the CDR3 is TGTGCCAGCAGTTCAGCTGGGGAGATGGGATCCACAGATACGCAGTATTTT. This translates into CASSSAGEMGSTDTQYF.

CDR3 nucleotide sequence: TGTGCCAGCAGCTTAGATCAGGGGAATCAGCCCCAGCATTTT. Its translation: CASSLDQGNQPQHF. The chain joins TRBV11-2 to TRBJ1-5, with D maybe TRBD1 (6 bases). The CDR3 consists of 14 residues. Germline CDR1 SGHAT, CDR2 FQNNGV. Between the trimmed V and J ends, which lost 0 bases and 4 bases, there was a span of 7 bases.

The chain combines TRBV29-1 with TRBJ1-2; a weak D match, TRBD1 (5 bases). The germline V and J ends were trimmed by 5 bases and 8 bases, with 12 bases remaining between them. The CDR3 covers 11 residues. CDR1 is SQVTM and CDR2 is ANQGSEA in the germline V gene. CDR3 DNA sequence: TGCAGCGTTTGGGACGGTGGAGGCTACACCTTC. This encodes CSVWDGGGYTF.

This CDR3 is CASSERDNYEQYF. The CDR3 nucleotides are TGTGCCAGCAGTGAGCGGGACAACTACGAGCAGTACTTC. The chain joins TRBV6-1 to TRBJ2-7, with D perhaps assigned TRBD1 or TRBD2 (6 bases each). CDR1 is MNHNS, CDR2 SASEGT, per germline. The CDR3 has 13 amino acids. V lost 3 bases, J lost 3 bases, and 9 bases lay in between.

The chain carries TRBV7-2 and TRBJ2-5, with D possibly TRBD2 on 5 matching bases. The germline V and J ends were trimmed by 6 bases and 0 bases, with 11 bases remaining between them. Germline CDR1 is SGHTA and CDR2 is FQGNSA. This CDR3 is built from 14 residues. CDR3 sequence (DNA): TGTGCCAGCAGGCCTACTAGGAACCAAGAGACCCAGTACTTC. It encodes CASRPTRNQETQYF.

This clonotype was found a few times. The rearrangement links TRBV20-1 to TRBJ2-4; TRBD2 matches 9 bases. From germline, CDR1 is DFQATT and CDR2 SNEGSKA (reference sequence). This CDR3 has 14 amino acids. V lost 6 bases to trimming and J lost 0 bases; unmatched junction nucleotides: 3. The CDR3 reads CSAKLAGAKNIQYF. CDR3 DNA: TGCAGTGCCAAACTAGCGGGAGCCAAAAACATTCAGTACTTC.

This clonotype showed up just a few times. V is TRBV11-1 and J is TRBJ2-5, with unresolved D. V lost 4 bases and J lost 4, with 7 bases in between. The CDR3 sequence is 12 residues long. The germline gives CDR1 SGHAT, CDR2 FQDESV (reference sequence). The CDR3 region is CASSSSPETQYF. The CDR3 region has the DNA TGTGCCAGCAGCTCTTCACCAGAGACCCAGTACTTC. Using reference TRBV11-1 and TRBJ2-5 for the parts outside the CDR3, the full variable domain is EAEVAQSPRYKITEKSQAVAFWCDPISGHATLYWYRQILGQGPELLVQFQDESVVDDSQLPKDRFSAERLKGVDSTLKIQPAELGDSAMYLCASSSSPETQYFGPGTRLLVL.

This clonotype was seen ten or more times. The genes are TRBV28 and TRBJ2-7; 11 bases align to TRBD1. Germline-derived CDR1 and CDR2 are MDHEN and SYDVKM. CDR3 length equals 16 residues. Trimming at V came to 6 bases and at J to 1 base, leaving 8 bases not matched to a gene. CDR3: CASRQAGTGGSYEQYF. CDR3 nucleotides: TGTGCCAGCAGACAAGCCGGGACAGGGGGTTCCTACGAGCAGTACTTC.

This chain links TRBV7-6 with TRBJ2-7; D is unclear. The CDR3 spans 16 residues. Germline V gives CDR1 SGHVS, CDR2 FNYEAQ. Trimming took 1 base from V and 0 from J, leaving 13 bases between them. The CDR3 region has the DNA TGTGCCAGCAGCTTAGAAGTAGGCAGATACTCCTACGAGCAGTACTTC. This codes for CASSLEVGRYSYEQYF.

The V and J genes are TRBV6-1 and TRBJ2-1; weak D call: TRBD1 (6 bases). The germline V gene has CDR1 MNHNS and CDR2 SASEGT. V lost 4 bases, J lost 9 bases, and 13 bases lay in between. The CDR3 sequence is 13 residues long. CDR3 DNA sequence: TGTGCCAGCAGTGCCTACAGGGCTCGTGAGCAGTTCTTC. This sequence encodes CASSAYRAREQFF.

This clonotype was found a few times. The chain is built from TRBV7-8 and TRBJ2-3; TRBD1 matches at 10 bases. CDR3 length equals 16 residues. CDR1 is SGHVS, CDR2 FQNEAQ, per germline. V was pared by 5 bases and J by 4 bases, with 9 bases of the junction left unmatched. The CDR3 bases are TGTGCCAGCAGCCCGCGGACAGGGGGAATTTCAGATACGCAGTATTTT. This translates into CASSPRTGGISDTQYF.

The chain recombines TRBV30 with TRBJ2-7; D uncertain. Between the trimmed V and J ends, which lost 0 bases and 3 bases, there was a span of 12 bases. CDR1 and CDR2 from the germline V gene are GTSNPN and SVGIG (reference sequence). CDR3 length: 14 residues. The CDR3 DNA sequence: TGTGCCTGGAGTGTTTCTCGGGCCAACTACGAGCAGTACTTC. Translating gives CAWSVSRANYEQYF.

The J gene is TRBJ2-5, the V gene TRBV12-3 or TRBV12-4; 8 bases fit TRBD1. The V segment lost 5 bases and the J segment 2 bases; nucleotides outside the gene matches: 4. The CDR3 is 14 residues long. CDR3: CASSKNRGQETQYF. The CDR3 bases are TGTGCCAGCAGTAAAAACAGGGGGCAAGAGACCCAGTACTTC.

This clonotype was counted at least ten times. The CDR3 region is CSAAGQLGNTIYF. DNA for the CDR3: TGCAGTGCCGCGGGACAGCTTGGAAACACCATATATTTT. This chain joins TRBV20-1 and TRBJ1-3; 7 positions match TRBD1. The ends lost 6 bases at V and 3 bases at J; junction bases unmatched: 5. The V gene's germline CDR1 is DFQATT and CDR2 SNEGSKA (reference sequence). There are 13 residues in the CDR3.

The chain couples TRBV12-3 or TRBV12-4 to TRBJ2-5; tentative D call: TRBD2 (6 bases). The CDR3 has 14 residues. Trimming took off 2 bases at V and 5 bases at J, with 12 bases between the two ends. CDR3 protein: CASSLRGNLETQYF. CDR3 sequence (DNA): TGTGCCAGCAGTTTACGGGGGAATTTGGAGACCCAGTACTTC.

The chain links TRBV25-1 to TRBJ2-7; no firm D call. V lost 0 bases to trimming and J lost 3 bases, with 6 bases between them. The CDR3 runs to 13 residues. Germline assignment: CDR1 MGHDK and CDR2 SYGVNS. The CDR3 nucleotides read TGTGCCAGCAGTGAATATAGGGACTACGAGCAGTACTTC. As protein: CASSEYRDYEQYF.

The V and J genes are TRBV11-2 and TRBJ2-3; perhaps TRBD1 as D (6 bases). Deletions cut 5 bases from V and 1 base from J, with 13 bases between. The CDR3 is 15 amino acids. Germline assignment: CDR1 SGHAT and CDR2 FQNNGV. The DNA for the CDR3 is TGTGCCAGCAGCCAATTCGAGGGGGGCACAGATACGCAGTATTTT. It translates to CASSQFEGGTDTQYF.

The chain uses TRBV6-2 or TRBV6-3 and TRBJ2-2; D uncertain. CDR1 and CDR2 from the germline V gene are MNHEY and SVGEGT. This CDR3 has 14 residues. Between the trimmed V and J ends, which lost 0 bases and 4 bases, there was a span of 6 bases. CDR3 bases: TGTGCCAGCAGTTACTCCGAACTCACCGGGGAGCTGTTTTTT. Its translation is CASSYSELTGELFF.

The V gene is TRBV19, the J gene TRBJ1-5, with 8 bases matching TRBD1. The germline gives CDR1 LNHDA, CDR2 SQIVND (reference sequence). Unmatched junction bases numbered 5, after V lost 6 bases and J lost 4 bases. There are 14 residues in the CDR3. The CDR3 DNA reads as TGTGCCAGTAGGCAACAGGGGGTTAATCAGCCCCAGCATTTT. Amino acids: CASRQQGVNQPQHF.

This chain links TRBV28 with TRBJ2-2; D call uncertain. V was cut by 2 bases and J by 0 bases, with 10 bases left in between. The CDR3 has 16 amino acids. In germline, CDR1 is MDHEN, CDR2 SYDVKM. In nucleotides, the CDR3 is TGTGCCAGCAGTTTAATCCCCCGACCGAACACCGGGGAGCTGTTTTTT. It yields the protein CASSLIPRPNTGELFF.

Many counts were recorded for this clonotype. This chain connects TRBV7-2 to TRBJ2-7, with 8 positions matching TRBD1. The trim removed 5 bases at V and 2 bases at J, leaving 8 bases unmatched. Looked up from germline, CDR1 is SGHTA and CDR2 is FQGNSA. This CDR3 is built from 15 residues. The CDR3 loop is CASSGRGLGPYEQYF. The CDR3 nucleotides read TGTGCCAGCAGCGGCAGGGGGCTGGGCCCCTACGAGCAGTACTTC.

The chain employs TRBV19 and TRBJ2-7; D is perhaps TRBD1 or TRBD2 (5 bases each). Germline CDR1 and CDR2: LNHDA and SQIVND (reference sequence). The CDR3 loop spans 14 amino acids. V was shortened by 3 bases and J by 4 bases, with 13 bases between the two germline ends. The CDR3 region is CASSIAGREYEQYF. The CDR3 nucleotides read TGTGCCAGTAGTATTGCGGGCAGGGAGTACGAGCAGTACTTC.

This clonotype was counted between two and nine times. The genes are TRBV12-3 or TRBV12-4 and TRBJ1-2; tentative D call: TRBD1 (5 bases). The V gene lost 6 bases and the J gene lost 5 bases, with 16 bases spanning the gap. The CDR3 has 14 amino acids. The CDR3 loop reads CASSPGPLRYGYTF. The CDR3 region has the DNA TGTGCCAGCAGCCCAGGGCCTCTGAGATATGGCTACACCTTC.

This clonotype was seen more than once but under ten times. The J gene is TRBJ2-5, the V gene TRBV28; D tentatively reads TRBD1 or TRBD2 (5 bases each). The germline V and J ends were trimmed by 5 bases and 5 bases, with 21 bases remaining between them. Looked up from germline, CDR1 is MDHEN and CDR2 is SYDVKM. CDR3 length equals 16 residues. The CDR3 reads CASSPRSGTLVETQYF. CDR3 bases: TGTGCCAGCAGTCCTCGATCCGGGACGTTGGTTGAGACCCAGTACTTC.